This TCR beta chain was sequenced in a study of post-analysis software for immune sequencing data. Overall study context: The cohort encompassed relapsing-remitting, secondary progressive and progressive-relapsing multiple sclerosis disease courses. Study-level results: Included in a set of roughly five TRBV segments more frequent in patients than controls were TRBV5-6, TRBV5-1 and TRBV20-1. Compared with controls, patients showed significantly lower normalized Chao1 diversity. Strong co-clustering by F measure was seen for same-batch samples.

In its sample, this clonotype is medium-sized. Its antigen is not identified. The TCR beta cDNA libraries contained unique molecular identifiers. Input of roughly 0.9 to 11 million T cells yielded roughly 0.5 million cDNA molecules. TCRdb reprocessed the PCR reads with MiXCR, giving one entry per CDR3 protein. The data show roughly 800,000 distinct CDR3 sequences, roughly 30% seen once. Germline V lookup: CDR1 SQVTM, CDR2 ANQGSEA. The ends were cut back, 0 bases at V and 6 bases at J, with 9 bases in the middle. The CDR3 consists of 13 residues. The sequence was obtained from a girl aged 10 to 17 with multiple sclerosis. The chain joins TRBV29-1 to TRBJ2-4, with D possibly being TRBD1 (5 bases). The sequencing input was blood. CDR3 in DNA: TGCAGCGTTGAAGAAGGGGCTGGAAACATTCAGTACTTC. Its protein is CSVEEGAGNIQYF.